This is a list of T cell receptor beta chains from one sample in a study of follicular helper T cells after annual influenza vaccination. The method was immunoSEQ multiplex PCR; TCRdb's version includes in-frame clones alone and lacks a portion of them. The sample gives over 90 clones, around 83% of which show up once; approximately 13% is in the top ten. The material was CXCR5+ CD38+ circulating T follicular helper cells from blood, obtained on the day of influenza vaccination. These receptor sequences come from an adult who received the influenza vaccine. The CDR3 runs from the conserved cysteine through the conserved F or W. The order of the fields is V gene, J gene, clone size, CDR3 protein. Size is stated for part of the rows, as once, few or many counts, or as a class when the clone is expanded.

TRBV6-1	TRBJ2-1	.	CASSTSSGTTRFF
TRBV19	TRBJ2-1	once	CASGGQGDNEQFF
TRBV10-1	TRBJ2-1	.	CASSESGAYNEQFF
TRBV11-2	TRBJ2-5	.	CASSFTRTEQYF
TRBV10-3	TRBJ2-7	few	CAISEPGLAAYEQYF
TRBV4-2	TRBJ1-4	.	CASSQEAGTNEKLFF
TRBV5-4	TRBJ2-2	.	CASSLGLAGNTGELFF
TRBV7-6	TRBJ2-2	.	CASSLKVTGELFF
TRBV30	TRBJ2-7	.	CAWSPASGRNEQYF
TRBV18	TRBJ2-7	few	CASSPNGLDYEQYF
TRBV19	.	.	CASARDRGGYEQYF
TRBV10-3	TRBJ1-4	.	CAISEGRGNEKLFF
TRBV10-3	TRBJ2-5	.	CAAGYGTPTQETQYF
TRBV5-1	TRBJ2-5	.	CASSLAGAWQETQYF
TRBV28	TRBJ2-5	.	CASSWKTQYF
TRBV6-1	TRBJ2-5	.	CASSVGLAGETQYF
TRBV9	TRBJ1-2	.	CASSVDQGDYGYTF
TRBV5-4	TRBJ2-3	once	CASSLAPRDTQYF
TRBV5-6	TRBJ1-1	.	CASSSYVDRVETEAFF
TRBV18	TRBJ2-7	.	CASSPQANTGTGRLEYF
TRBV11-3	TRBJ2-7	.	CASSLPEEDRNITYEQYF
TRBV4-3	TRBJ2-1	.	CASSQDMAGGYHNEQFF
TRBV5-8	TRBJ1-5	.	CASSLDRGQDLQHF
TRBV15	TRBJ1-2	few	CATSRDQAVYGYTF
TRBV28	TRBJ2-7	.	CASRSSGGTYEQYF
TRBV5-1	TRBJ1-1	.	CASSEITGRNTEAFF
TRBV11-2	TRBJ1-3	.	CASSLATGVLHSGNTIYF
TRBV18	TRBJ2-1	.	CASSPGGEEFF
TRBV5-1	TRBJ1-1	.	CASSLVAGGMNTEAFF
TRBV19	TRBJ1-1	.	CASSMQVPNTEAFF
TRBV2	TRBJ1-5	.	CASSESPYQPQHF